This T cell receptor beta chain appears in the sequencing data of a study of T-cell reconstitution after alpha-beta-depleted transplantation in children. This clonotype was counted ten times or more. A TCRbeta library incorporating unique molecular identifiers was prepared. A single record per CDR3 protein comes from TCRdb applying MiXCR to the PCR reads. This table has some 200,000 distinct CDR3 sequences, about 6.8% appearing once. The CDR3 spans 17 residues. The germline V gene encodes CDR1 SEHNR and CDR2 FQNEAQ (reference sequence). J gave up 4 bases and V 2 bases, and 10 bases lay outside the gene matches.

The TCR comes from a human donor who donated a stem cell graft to a child with Wiskott-Aldrich syndrome. The chain has TRBV7-9 and TRBJ2-7, with 11 bases fitting TRBD1. The sample here was PBMCs from the stem cell graft donor, taken from the stem cell graft. CDR3 bases: TGTGCCAGCAGCTTATATATGGGGGACAGGGGGGATTACGAGCAGTACTTC. It encodes CASSLYMGDRGDYEQYF.